One and the same sample provided the 29 T cell receptor beta chains below, sequenced in a study of T cell changes during pregnancy in multiple sclerosis. Measured with immunoSEQ multiplex PCR; TCRdb has only the in-frame clones, and not every one. The repertoire consists of 90,000 to 130,000 clones, with approximately 90% occurring once and the leading ten covering 1.5%. The material sequenced was peripheral blood, taken in the third trimester of pregnancy. Every receptor here comes from a female donor with multiple sclerosis, enrolled in a pregnancy study.

J is TRBJ1-6 and V is TRBV23-1; D unclear. TRBV23-1 is assigned to the ORF class and has an uncertain function. Deletions cut 1 base from V and 0 bases from J, with 7 bases between. This CDR3 contains 16 residues. The CDR3 DNA follows: TGCGCCAGCAGTCAATGGAGGAGCTCCTATAATTCACCCCTCCACTTT. This codes for CASSQWRSSYNSPLHF.

The chain combines TRBV5-1 with TRBJ2-5; D is ambiguous. CDR3 size: 15 residues. Deletions cut 4 bases from V and 3 bases from J, with 16 bases between. CDR1 SGHRS and CDR2 YFSETQ come from the germline V gene. The CDR3 sequence is CASSHDTLSKETQYF. The CDR3, as DNA: TGCGCCAGCAGCCACGACACCCTTTCAAAAGAGACCCAGTACTTC.

This chain's CDR3 is CASKSEWQGNQPQHF. As DNA, the CDR3 is TGTGCCAGTAAAAGTGAATGGCAGGGCAATCAGCCCCAGCATTTT. This chain connects TRBV19 to TRBJ1-5; D unresolved. Trimming took 7 bases from V and 2 from J, leaving 15 bases between them. Germline V CDR1 and CDR2: LNHDA, SQIVND (reference sequence). The CDR3 sequence is 15 residues long.

This sequence joins TRBV7-8 and TRBJ2-2, with a possible D match to TRBD2 (7 bases). The V gene's germline CDR1 is SGHVS and CDR2 FQNEAQ. With 9 bases removed from V and 1 base from J, the gap between germline ends came to 15 bases. This CDR3 region has 15 residues. The DNA of the CDR3 is TGTGCCAGTCTTAAGGGGGGGGTGAACACCGGGGAGCTGTTTTTT. It specifies CASLKGGVNTGELFF.

This chain connects TRBV28 to TRBJ1-2; the match to TRBD1 covers 7 bases. This CDR3 region has 11 residues. CDR1 and CDR2 from the germline V gene are MDHEN and SYDVKM. Germline trimming cut 8 bases from V and 10 bases from J; bases unmatched to any gene: 7. CDR3 amino acids: CASLTGAVYTF. CDR3 coding DNA: TGTGCCAGCCTAACAGGGGCGGTCTACACCTTC.

The chain uses TRBV6-1 and TRBJ2-7; the match to TRBD1 covers 7 bases. CDR3 length equals 14 residues. With 7 bases clipped from V and 5 bases from J, the junction kept 11 bases outside the gene matches. Germline V lookup: CDR1 MNHNS, CDR2 SASEGT. The CDR3 here is CASTDRGGKDEQYF. In nucleotides, the CDR3 is TGTGCCAGCACCGATAGAGGGGGCAAGGACGAGCAGTACTTC.

The rearrangement links TRBV30 to TRBJ2-7; D may be TRBD1 (5 bases). V was pared by 0 bases and J by 0 bases, with 9 bases between. Germline V lookup: CDR1 GTSNPN, CDR2 SVGIG (reference sequence). This CDR3 has 14 residues. The CDR3 loop is CAWSVTVLSYEQYF. The CDR3 coding sequence is TGTGCCTGGAGTGTGACAGTTCTCTCCTACGAGCAGTACTTC.

The chain is built from TRBV4-2 and TRBJ1-3; tentative D call: TRBD1 (5 bases). The V gene lost 0 bases and the J gene lost 0 bases, with 18 bases spanning the gap. This CDR3 spans 19 amino acids. Per germline, CDR1 LGHNA and CDR2 YNFKEQ. The CDR3 is CASSQEAPTVPLSGNTIYF. The CDR3 nucleotides read TGTGCCAGCAGCCAAGAGGCCCCGACAGTTCCCCTCTCTGGAAACACCATATATTTT.

The chain couples TRBV19 to TRBJ1-5; D perhaps matches TRBD1 (5 bases). The CDR3 extends over 16 amino acids. The germline V gene encodes CDR1 LNHDA and CDR2 SQIVND (reference sequence). Trimming stripped 3 bases from V and 7 bases from J, with 19 bases between. CDR3 loop: CASSMIGQGLDQPQHF. The CDR3 nucleotides are TGTGCCAGTAGTATGATCGGCCAGGGCCTCGACCAGCCCCAGCATTTT.

The V and J genes are TRBV29-1 and TRBJ2-7; D is possibly TRBD2 (6 bases). The CDR3 covers 15 residues. The germline V gene has CDR1 SQVTM and CDR2 ANQGSEA. The germline V and J ends were trimmed by 6 bases and 0 bases, with 18 bases remaining between them. As DNA, the CDR3 is TGCAGCGTCCCACGCTCTCCGGGACTCTCCTACGAGCAGTACTTC. Its translation: CSVPRSPGLSYEQYF.

This chain links TRBV9 with TRBJ2-1, with 9 bases lining up with TRBD1. The CDR3 sequence is 15 residues long. Looked up from germline, CDR1 is SGDLS and CDR2 is YYNGEE. With 4 bases clipped from V and 7 bases from J, the junction kept 9 bases outside the gene matches. The CDR3 loop is CASSPRQGERNEQFF. As DNA, the CDR3 is TGTGCCAGCAGCCCTCGACAGGGGGAAAGGAATGAGCAGTTCTTC.

The V and J genes are TRBV27 and TRBJ2-1, with D possibly TRBD2 on 6 matching bases. CDR1 and CDR2 from the germline V gene are MNHEY and SMNVEV (reference sequence). V gave up 4 bases and J gave up 6 bases, with 19 bases separating them. CDR3 length: 16 amino acids. This CDR3 is CASSSPWGEQVNEQFF. The CDR3 DNA is TGTGCCAGCAGTTCCCCCTGGGGGGAGCAGGTCAATGAGCAGTTCTTC.

This chain uses TRBV27 with TRBJ2-1; D is possibly TRBD1 (7 bases). The CDR3 consists of 16 residues. CDR1 and CDR2 (germline): MNHEY, SMNVEV (reference sequence). V was clipped by 8 bases and J by 5 bases, with 22 bases between them. In nucleotides, the CDR3 is TGTGCCAGCTACTCCAAGGACAGGACTATCCACAATGAGCAGTTCTTC. Translation: CASYSKDRTIHNEQFF.

The chain links TRBV6-6 to TRBJ1-1; D uncertain. The CDR3 covers 15 residues. Germline CDR1 and CDR2: MNHNY and SVGAGI (reference sequence). The V end was cut by 5 bases, the J end by 4 bases, with 17 bases between. The CDR3 DNA reads as TGTGCCAGCAGTAGGTCGGGGTCTCTGGGCACTGAAGCTTTCTTT. This codes for CASSRSGSLGTEAFF.

The V gene is TRBV5-1, the J gene TRBJ1-1; D is uncertain. The CDR3 loop spans 12 amino acids. Germline V CDR1 and CDR2: SGHRS, YFSETQ. V dropped 1 base and J dropped 5 bases, with 6 bases sitting between them. Here the CDR3 reads CASSLSGTEAFF. CDR3 DNA: TGCGCCAGCAGCTTGTCGGGAACTGAAGCTTTCTTT.

The V and J genes are TRBV10-2 and TRBJ2-1; no firm D call. The germline V and J ends were trimmed by 3 bases and 10 bases, with 10 bases remaining between them. Germline-derived CDR1 and CDR2 are WSHSY and SAAADI. The CDR3 is 12 amino acids. In nucleotides, the CDR3 is TGCGCCAGCAGTGACGGTACTGTAGAGCAGTTCTTC. Its protein product is CASSDGTVEQFF.

Turning to this clone: At one boundary the junction diverges from the germline segment, which might be a read error. The chain links TRBV19 to TRBJ1-4; D is ambiguous. CDR3 length: 12 amino acids. Germline loops: CDR1 LNHDA, CDR2 SQIVND (reference sequence). This CDR3 is CASSIPNEKLFF. The CDR3 nucleotides read TGTGCCAGTAGTATTCCTAACGAAAAACTGTTTTTT.

The chain employs TRBV2 and TRBJ1-5, with 10 bases identical to TRBD1. This CDR3 comprises 17 residues. Looked up from germline, CDR1 is SNHLY and CDR2 is FYNNEI. The V and J ends lost 3 bases and 6 bases, in that order; junction bases with no gene match: 11. CDR3 sequence: CASSDRPDRGLGQPQHF. The CDR3 DNA is TGTGCCAGCAGTGATCGCCCCGACAGGGGGCTGGGTCAGCCCCAGCATTTT.

J is TRBJ1-1 and V is TRBV9; 11 nucleotides line up with TRBD1. The trim removed 0 bases at V and 5 bases at J, leaving 6 bases unmatched. From germline, CDR1 is SGDLS and CDR2 YYNGEE. This CDR3 is 16 amino acids long. CDR3 DNA: TGTGCCAGCAGCGTAGCATGGACAGGGGGCGAGACTGAAGCTTTCTTT. Translated: CASSVAWTGGETEAFF.

The chain links TRBV9 to TRBJ2-3; 9 positions agree with TRBD1. The CDR3 has 11 residues. The V gene end was trimmed by 3 bases and the J gene end by 11 bases; junction bases not matched to a gene: 1. Germline V lookup: CDR1 SGDLS, CDR2 YYNGEE. The CDR3 sequence is CASSGTGEQYF. The CDR3 region has the DNA TGTGCCAGCAGCGGGACAGGGGAGCAGTATTTT.

The chain couples TRBV28 to TRBJ1-3, with D possibly TRBD1 on 5 matching bases. CDR3 length: 14 amino acids. V was clipped by 10 bases and J by 0 bases, with 13 bases between them. In germline, CDR1 is MDHEN, CDR2 SYDVKM. CDR3 sequence: CAIPVGGSGNTIYF. The DNA of the CDR3 is TGTGCCATCCCGGTGGGGGGCTCTGGAAACACCATATATTTT.

The V and J genes are TRBV30 and TRBJ2-2; 7 nucleotides line up with TRBD1. Trimming at V came to 5 bases and at J to 5 bases, leaving 5 bases not matched to a gene. Germline V lookup: CDR1 GTSNPN, CDR2 SVGIG (reference sequence). This CDR3 has 13 amino acids. The CDR3 DNA reads TGTGCCTGGGACAGGGTCCAAACCGGGGAGCTGTTTTTT. This translates into CAWDRVQTGELFF.

The chain carries TRBV7-7 and TRBJ2-1; TRBD2 agrees at 9 bases. V lost 1 base and J lost 5; bases outside the gene matches: 6. The CDR3 has 16 amino acids. Germline CDR1 reads SSHAT; CDR2 reads FNYEAQ (reference sequence). DNA for the CDR3: TGTGCCAGCAGCTTAGAAGCGGGAGGTAGCGACAATGAGCAGTTCTTC. Translated: CASSLEAGGSDNEQFF.

This chain connects TRBV5-1 to TRBJ2-1; no definite D call. V dropped 0 bases and J dropped 7 bases, with 8 bases sitting between them. The CDR3 is made up of 13 amino acids. From germline, CDR1 is SGHRS and CDR2 YFSETQ. DNA of the CDR3: TGCGCCAGCAGCTTGGAAGTCCAGAATGAGCAGTTCTTC. Encoded protein: CASSLEVQNEQFF.

The V and J genes are TRBV6-5 and TRBJ1-3; D gene unclear. The V gene's germline CDR1 is MNHEY and CDR2 SVGAGI. V was pared by 6 bases and J by 0 bases, with 6 bases between. The CDR3 has 13 residues. As DNA, the CDR3 is TGTGCCAGCAGCAGGATCTCTGGAAACACCATATATTTT. It codes for CASSRISGNTIYF.

This chain connects TRBV7-9 to TRBJ2-7; 9 nucleotides match TRBD1. The ends lost 4 bases at V and 6 bases at J; junction bases unmatched: 10. The CDR3 covers 15 residues. Germline V gene sequence: CDR1 SEHNR, CDR2 FQNEAQ (reference sequence). The CDR3 loop is CASSSSPTGGGEQYF. The CDR3 DNA follows: TGTGCCAGCAGCTCTTCGCCTACAGGGGGCGGCGAGCAGTACTTC.

The J gene is TRBJ2-7, the V gene TRBV9; D is perhaps TRBD1 (6 bases). This CDR3 spans 14 amino acids. The ends were cut back, 4 bases at V and 2 bases at J, with 13 bases in the middle. Germline values: CDR1 SGDLS, CDR2 YYNGEE. CDR3 nucleotides: TGTGCCAGCAGCCCAGCCGGACAGACCTACGAGCAGTACTTC. Its protein is CASSPAGQTYEQYF.

The chain is built from TRBV10-3 and TRBJ2-2; 12 bases fit TRBD2. The V segment lost 6 bases and the J segment 4 bases; nucleotides outside the gene matches: 9. The CDR3 runs to 17 residues. Per the germline V gene, CDR1 is ENHRY and CDR2 is SYGVKD. The CDR3 DNA follows: TGTGCCATCAGCCTGACTAGCGGGGGCGCAAGCACCGGGGAGCTGTTTTTT. Residues: CAISLTSGGASTGELFF.

This clone was seen only once. The chain recombines TRBV9 with TRBJ2-3, with 8 bases matching TRBD2. Germline V gene data show CDR1 as SGDLS and CDR2 as YYNGEE. The CDR3 spans 13 residues. With 6 bases clipped from V and 1 base from J, the junction kept 1 base outside the gene matches. This CDR3 is CASKLAGTDTQYF. CDR3 bases: TGTGCCAGCAAACTAGCGGGCACAGATACGCAGTATTTT.